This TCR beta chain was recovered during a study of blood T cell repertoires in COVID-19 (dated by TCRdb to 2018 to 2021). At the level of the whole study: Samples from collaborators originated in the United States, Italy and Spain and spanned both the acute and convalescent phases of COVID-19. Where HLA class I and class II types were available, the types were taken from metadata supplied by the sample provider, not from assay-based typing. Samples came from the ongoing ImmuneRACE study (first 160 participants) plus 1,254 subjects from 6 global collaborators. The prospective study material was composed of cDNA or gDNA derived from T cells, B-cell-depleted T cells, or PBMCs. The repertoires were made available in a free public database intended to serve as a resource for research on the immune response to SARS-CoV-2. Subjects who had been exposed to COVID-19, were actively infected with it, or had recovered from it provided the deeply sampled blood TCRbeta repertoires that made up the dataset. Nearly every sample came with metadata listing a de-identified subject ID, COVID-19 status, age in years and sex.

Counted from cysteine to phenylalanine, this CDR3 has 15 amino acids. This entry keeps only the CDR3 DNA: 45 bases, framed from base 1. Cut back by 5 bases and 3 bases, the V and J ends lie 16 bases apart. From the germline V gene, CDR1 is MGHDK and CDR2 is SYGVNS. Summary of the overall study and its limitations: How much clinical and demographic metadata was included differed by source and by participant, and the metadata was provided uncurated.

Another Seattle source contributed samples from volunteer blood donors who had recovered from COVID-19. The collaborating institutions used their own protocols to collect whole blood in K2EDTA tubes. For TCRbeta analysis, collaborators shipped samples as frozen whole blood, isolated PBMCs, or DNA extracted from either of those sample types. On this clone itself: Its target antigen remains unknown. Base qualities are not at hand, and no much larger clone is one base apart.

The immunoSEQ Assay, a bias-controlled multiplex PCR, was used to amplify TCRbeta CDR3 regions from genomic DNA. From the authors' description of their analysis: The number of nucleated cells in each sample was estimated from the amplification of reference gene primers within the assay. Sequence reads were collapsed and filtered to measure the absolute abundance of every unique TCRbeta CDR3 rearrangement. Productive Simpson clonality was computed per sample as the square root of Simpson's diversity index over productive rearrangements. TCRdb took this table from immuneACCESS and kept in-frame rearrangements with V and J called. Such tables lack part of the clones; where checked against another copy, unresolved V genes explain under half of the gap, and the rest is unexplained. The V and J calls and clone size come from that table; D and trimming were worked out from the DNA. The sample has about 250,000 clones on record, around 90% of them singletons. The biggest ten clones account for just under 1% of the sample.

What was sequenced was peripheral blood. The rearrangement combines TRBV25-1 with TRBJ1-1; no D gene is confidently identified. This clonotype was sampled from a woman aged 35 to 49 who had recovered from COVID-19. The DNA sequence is TGTGCCAGCAGTTTGATGACCCCGGCGGACACTGAAGCTTTCTTT. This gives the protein CASSLMTPADTEAFF. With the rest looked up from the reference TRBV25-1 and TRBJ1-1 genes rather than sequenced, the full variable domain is EADIYQTPRYLVIGTGKKITLECSQTMGHDKMYWYQQDPGMELHLIHYSYGVNSTEKGDLSSESTVSRIRTEHFPLTLESARPSHTSQYLCASSLMTPADTEAFFGQGTRLTVV.